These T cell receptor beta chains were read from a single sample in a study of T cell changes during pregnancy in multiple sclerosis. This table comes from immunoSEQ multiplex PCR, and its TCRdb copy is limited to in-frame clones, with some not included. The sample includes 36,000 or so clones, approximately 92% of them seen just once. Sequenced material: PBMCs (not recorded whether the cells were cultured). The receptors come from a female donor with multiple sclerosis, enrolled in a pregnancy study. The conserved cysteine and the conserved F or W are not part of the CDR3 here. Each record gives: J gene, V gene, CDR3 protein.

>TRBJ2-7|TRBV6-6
ASSYSRGYEQY
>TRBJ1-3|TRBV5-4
ASSLDSGNTIY
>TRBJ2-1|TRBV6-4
ASSALGGAGGNEQF
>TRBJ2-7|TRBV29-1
SVEAVGDRAYEQY
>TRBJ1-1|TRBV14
ASSQDEGVRNGAF
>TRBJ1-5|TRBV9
ASSVGPTNQPQH
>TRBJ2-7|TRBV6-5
ASSEDRYSYEQY
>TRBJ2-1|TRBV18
ASSLTTLNNEQF
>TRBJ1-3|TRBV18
ASSMGQAFSGNTIY
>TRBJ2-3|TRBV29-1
SVKDGAPDTQY
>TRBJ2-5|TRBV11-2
ASSHGEELGETQY
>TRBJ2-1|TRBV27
ASSFSGSGNEQF
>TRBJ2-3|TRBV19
ASSIGPGGTQY
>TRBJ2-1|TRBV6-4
ASRADRGRFEQF
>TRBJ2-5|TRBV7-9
ASSPTSGGETQY
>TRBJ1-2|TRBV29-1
SVAREGGYT
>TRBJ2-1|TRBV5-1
ASSLRGAGEYNEQF
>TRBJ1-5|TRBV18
ASSPYSRGGGSNQPQH
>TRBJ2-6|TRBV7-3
ASSLTLIGATGANVLT
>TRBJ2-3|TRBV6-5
ASDQPARTTDTQY
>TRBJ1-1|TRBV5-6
ASSPGTGLITEAF
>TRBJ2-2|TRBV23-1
ASSQSRSENTGELF
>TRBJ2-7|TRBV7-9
ASSAEYEQY
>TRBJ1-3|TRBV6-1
ASRIGNTIY
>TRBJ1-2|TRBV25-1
ASSESWTGDYGYT
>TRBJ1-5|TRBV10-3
AISEDRDQPQH
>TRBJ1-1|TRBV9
ASSGTRGLAEAF
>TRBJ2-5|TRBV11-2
ASKRQGGQETQY
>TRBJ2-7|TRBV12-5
ASRSAGGGEQY
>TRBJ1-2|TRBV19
ASSAWDGDYGYT
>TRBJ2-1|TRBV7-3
ASSFDLGQEQF